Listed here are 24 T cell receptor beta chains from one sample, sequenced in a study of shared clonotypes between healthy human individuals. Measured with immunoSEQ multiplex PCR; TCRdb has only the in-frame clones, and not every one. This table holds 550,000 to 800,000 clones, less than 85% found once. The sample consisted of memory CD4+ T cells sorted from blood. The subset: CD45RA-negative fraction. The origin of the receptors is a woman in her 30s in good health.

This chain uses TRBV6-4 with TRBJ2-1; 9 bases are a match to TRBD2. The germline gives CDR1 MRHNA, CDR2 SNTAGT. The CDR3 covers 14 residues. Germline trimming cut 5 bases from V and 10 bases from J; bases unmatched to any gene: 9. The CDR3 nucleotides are TGTGCCAGCAGTCAGCTAGCGGGAAGGGGAGAGCAGTTCTTC. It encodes CASSQLAGRGEQFF.

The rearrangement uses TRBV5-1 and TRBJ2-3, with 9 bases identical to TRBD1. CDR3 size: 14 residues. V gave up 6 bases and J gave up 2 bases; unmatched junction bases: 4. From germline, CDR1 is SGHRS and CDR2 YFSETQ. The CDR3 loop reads CASKGQGYTDTQYF. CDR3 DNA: TGCGCCAGCAAGGGACAGGGCTACACAGATACGCAGTATTTT.

The CDR3 region has the DNA TGTGCCAGCAGCCAAGCCTCTGAGTGGGGGAATGAGCAGTTCTTC. It yields the protein CASSQASEWGNEQFF. The genes are TRBV4-2 and TRBJ2-1; perhaps D is TRBD1 or TRBD2 (5 bases each). V was clipped by 1 base and J by 7 bases, with 14 bases between them. The germline CDR1 and CDR2 sequences are LGHNA and YNFKEQ. The CDR3 is 15 amino acids.

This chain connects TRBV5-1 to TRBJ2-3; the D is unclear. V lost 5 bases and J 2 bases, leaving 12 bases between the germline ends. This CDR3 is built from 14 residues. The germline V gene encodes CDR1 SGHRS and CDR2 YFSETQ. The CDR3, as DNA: TGCGCCAGCAGTCCTGCGGTAGTCACAGATACGCAGTATTTT. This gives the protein CASSPAVVTDTQYF.

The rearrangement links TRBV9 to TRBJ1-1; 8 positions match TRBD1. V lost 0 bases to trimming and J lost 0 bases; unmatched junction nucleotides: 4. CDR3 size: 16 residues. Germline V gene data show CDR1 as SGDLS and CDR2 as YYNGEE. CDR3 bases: TGTGCCAGCAGCGTAGCTCAGGGGGCGTTGAACACTGAAGCTTTCTTT. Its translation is CASSVAQGALNTEAFF.

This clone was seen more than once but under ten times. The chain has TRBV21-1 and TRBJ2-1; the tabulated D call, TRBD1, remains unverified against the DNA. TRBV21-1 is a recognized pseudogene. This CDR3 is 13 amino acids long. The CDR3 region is CASSLWQAHEQFF. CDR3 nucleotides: TGTGCCAGCAGCCTATGGCAGGCCCATGAGCAGTTCTTC.

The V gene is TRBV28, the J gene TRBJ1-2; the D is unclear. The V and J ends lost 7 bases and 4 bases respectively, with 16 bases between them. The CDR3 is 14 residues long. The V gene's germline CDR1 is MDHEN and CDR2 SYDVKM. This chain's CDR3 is CASILDGYSYGYTF. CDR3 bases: TGTGCCAGCATCTTAGACGGGTATAGCTATGGCTACACCTTC.

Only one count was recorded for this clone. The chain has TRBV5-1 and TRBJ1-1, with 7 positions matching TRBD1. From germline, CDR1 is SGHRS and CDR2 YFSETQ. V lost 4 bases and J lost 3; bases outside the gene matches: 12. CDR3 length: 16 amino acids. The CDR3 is CASSPRDRVGYTEAFF. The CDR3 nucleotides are TGCGCCAGCAGCCCGCGAGACAGGGTAGGGTACACTGAAGCTTTCTTT.

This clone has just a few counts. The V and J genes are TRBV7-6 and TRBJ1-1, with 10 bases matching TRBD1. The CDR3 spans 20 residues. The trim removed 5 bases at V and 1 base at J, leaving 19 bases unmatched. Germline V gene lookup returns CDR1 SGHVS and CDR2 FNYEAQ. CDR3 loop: CASSPRQGAIKIKANTEAFF. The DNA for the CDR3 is TGTGCCAGCAGCCCCAGACAGGGGGCGATTAAAATTAAGGCGAACACTGAAGCTTTCTTT. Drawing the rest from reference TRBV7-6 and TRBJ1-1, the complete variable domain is GAGVSQSPRYKVTKRGQDVALRCDPISGHVSLYWYRQALGQGPEFLTYFNYEAQQDKSGLPNDRFSAERPEGSISTLTIQRTEQRDSAMYRCASSPRQGAIKIKANTEAFFGQGTRLTVV.

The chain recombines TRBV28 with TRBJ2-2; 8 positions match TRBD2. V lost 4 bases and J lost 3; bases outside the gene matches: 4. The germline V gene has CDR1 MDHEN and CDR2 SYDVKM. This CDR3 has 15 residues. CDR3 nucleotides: TGTGCCAGCAGTTCCGGGACTAGTGACACCGGGGAGCTGTTTTTT. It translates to CASSSGTSDTGELFF.

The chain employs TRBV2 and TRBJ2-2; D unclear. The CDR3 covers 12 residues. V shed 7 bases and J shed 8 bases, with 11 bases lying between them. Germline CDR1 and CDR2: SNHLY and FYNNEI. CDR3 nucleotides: TGTGCCAGCAAGCTGGACCGAGGGGAGCTGTTTTTT. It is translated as CASKLDRGELFF.

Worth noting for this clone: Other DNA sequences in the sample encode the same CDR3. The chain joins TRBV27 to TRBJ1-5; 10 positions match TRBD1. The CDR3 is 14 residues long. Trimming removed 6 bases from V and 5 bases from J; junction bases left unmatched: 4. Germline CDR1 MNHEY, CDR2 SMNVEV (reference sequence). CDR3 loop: CASRRQGADQPQHF. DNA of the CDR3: TGTGCCAGCAGAAGACAGGGGGCCGATCAGCCCCAGCATTTT.

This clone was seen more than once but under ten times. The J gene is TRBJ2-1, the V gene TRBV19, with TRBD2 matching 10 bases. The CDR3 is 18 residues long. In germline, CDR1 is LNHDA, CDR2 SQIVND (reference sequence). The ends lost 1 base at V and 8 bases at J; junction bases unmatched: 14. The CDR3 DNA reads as TGTGCCAGTAGTATAGCACCTCGACTAGCGGGTCCTGGTCATGAGCAGTTCTTC. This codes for CASSIAPRLAGPGHEQFF. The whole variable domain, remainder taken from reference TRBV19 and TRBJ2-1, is DGGITQSPKYLFRKEGQNVTLSCEQNLNHDAMYWYRQDPGQGLRLIYYSQIVNDFQKGDIAEGYSVSREKKESFPLTVTSAQKNPTAFYLCASSIAPRLAGPGHEQFFGPGTRLTVL.

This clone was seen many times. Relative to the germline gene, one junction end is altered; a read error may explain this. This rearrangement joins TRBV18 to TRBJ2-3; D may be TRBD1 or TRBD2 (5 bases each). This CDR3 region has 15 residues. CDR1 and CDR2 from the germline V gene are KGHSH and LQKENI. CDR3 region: CASSPPGPPTDTQYF. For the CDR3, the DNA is TGTGCCAGCTCCCCACCGGGACCACCCACAGATACGCAGTATTTT.

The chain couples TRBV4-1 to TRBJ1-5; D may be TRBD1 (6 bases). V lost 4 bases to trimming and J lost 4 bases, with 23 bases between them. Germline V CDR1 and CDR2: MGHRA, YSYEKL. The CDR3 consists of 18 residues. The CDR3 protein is CASSPWKTYTGSNQPQHF. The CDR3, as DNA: TGCGCCAGCAGCCCATGGAAAACCTATACAGGGTCAAATCAGCCCCAGCATTTT.

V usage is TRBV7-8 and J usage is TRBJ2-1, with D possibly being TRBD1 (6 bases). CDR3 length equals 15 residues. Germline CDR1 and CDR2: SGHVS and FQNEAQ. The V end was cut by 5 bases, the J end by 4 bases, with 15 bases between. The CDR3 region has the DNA TGTGCCAGCAGCCCCAAACAGGGACAATACAATGAGCAGTTCTTC. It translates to CASSPKQGQYNEQFF.

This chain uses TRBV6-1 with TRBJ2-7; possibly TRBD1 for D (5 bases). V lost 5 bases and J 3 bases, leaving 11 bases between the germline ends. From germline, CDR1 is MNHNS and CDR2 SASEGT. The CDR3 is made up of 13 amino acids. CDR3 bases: TGTGCCAGCAGTCGTGACAGCTACTACGAGCAGTACTTC. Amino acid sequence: CASSRDSYYEQYF.

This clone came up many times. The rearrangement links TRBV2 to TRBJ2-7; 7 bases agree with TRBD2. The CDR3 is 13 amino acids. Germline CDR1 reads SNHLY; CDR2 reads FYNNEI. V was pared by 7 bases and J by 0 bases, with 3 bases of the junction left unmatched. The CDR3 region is CASIRGSSYEQYF. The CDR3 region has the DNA TGTGCCAGCATCCGCGGGAGCTCCTACGAGCAGTACTTC. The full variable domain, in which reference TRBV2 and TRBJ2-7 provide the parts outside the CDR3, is EPEVTQTPSHQVTQMGQEVILRCVPISNHLYFYWYRQILGQKVEFLVSFYNNEISEKSEIFDDQFSVERPDGSNFTLKIRSTKLEDSAMYFCASIRGSSYEQYFGPGTRLTVT.

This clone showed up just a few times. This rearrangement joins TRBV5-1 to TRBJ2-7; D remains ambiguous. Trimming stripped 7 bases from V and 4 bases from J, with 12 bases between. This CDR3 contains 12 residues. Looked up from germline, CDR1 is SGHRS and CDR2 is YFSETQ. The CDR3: CASAAERYEQYF. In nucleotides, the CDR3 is TGCGCCAGCGCGGCCGAACGGTACGAGCAGTACTTC. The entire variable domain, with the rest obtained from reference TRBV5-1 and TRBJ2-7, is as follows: KAGVTQTPRYLIKTRGQQVTLSCSPISGHRSVSWYQQTPGQGLQFLFEYFSETQRNKGNFPGRFSGRQFSNSRSEMNVSTLELGDSALYLCASAAERYEQYFGPGTRLTVT.

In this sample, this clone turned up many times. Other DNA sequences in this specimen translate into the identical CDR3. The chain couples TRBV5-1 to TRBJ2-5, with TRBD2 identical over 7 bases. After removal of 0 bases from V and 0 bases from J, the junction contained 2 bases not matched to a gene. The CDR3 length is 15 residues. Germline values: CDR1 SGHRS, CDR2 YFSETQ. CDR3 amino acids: CASSLVLADQETQYF. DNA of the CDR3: TGCGCCAGCAGCTTGGTTCTAGCGGACCAAGAGACCCAGTACTTC.

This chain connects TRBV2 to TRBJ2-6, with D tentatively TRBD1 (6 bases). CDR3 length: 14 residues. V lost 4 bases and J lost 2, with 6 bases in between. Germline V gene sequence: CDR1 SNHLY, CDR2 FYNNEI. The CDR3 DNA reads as TGTGCCAGCAGTGGACAGGCTGGGGCCAACGTCCTGACTTTC. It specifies CASSGQAGANVLTF. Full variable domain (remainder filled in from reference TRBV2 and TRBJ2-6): EPEVTQTPSHQVTQMGQEVILRCVPISNHLYFYWYRQILGQKVEFLVSFYNNEISEKSEIFDDQFSVERPDGSNFTLKIRSTKLEDSAMYFCASSGQAGANVLTFGAGSRLTVL.

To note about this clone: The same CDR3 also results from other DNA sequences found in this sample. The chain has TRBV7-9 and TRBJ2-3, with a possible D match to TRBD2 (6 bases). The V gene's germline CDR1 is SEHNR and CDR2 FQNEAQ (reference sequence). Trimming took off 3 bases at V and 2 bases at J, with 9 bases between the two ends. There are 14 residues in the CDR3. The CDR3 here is CASSFGGSTDTQYF. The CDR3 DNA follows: TGTGCCAGCAGCTTCGGGGGTTCCACAGATACGCAGTATTTT.

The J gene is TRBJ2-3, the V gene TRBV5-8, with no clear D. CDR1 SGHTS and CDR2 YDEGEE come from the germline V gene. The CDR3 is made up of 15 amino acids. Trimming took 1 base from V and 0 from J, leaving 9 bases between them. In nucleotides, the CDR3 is TGTGCCAGCAGCTTGATGGCGGCTAGCACAGATACGCAGTATTTT. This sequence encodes CASSLMAASTDTQYF.

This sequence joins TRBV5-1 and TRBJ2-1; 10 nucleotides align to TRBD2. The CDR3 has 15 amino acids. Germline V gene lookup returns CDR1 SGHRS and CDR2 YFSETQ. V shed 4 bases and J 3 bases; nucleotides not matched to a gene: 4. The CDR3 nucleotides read TGCGCCAGCAGCCCGCCTAGCGGGAGCTACAATGAGCAGTTCTTC. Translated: CASSPPSGSYNEQFF.